Each of the 27 T cell receptor beta chains below was sequenced from the same sample in a study of T cell responses to AZD1222 COVID-19 vaccine. Sequenced by immunoSEQ multiplex PCR; TCRdb stores in-frame clones only, minus some. This sample has some 170,000 clones; roughly 89% occur once, and the top ten carry approximately 1.6%. Sequenced here: peripheral blood, sampled on day 0 of AZD1222 vaccination. The receptors stem from an adult in good health.

This clone appeared a single time. V is TRBV25-1 and J is TRBJ2-1, with TRBD1 matching over 9 bases. V lost 5 bases and J lost 4; bases outside the gene matches: 6. The CDR3 is 15 amino acids. CDR1 and CDR2 (germline): MGHDK, SYGVNS. CDR3 bases: TGTGCCAGCAGTCCCACAGGGGGCTCTTACAATGAGCAGTTCTTC. Its protein product is CASSPTGGSYNEQFF.

This clone was found once. The rearrangement links TRBV10-3 to TRBJ1-2; no clear D. Germline V gives CDR1 ENHRY, CDR2 SYGVKD. This CDR3 spans 13 amino acids. V was trimmed by 0 bases and J by 4 bases, leaving 6 bases between them. CDR3 in DNA: TGTGCCATCAGTGAGTCGGGCAGCTATGGCTACACCTTC. This sequence encodes CAISESGSYGYTF.

The count of this clone is one. The gene calls are TRBV12-2 and TRBJ2-7. TRBV12-2 is designated a pseudogene. This CDR3 is built from 17 residues. CDR3 amino acids: CASRLEVLVGDPYEQYF. The CDR3, as DNA: TGTGCAAGTCGCTTAGAAGTTCTAGTGGGCGATCCCTACGAGCAGTACTTC.

The chain combines TRBV5-1 with TRBJ2-2, with TRBD2 matching 10 bases. Trimming took 0 bases from V and 2 from J; bases not matched to a gene: 7. Germline V gives CDR1 SGHRS, CDR2 YFSETQ. The CDR3 has 18 amino acids. CDR3: CASSLAGLAGVNTGELFF. DNA of the CDR3: TGCGCCAGCAGCTTGGCGGGGCTAGCGGGGGTTAACACCGGGGAGCTGTTTTTT.

This rearrangement joins TRBV27 to TRBJ2-1; TRBD2 matches at 14 bases. V lost 3 bases, J lost 6 bases, and 4 bases stayed unmatched. Germline V gene sequence: CDR1 MNHEY, CDR2 SMNVEV (reference sequence). This CDR3 contains 16 residues. DNA of the CDR3: TGTGCCAGCAGTTTCGGGACTAGCGGGAGAATCAATGAGCAGTTCTTC. Its translation: CASSFGTSGRINEQFF.

The chain is built from TRBV28 and TRBJ1-3; no definite D call. Trimming pared 10 bases from V and 5 bases from J, leaving 15 bases between. CDR1 MDHEN and CDR2 SYDVKM come from the germline V gene. The CDR3 loop spans 13 amino acids. The CDR3 DNA sequence: TGTGCCACCTGGGAGCCGACCAGAAACACCATATATTTT. Translated: CATWEPTRNTIYF.

V is TRBV10-3 and J is TRBJ1-1; 9 nucleotides align to TRBD1. The CDR3 is 14 amino acids. The J segment lost 5 bases and the V segment lost 8 bases, leaving 9 bases of the junction unmatched. CDR1 is ENHRY, CDR2 SYGVKD, per germline. The CDR3 coding sequence is TGTGCCATCTGCCAGACAGGGGGGTCGACTGAAGCTTTCTTT. Amino acid sequence: CAICQTGGSTEAFF.

V gene TRBV7-3 combines with J gene TRBJ1-1; D might be TRBD1 (5 bases). The CDR3 has 16 residues. Germline values: CDR1 SGHTA, CDR2 FQGTGA. Trimming pared 5 bases from V and 0 bases from J, leaving 16 bases between. CDR3 DNA: TGTGCCAGCAGCGCGCAGGGTATGGGGATGAACACTGAAGCTTTCTTT. Amino acids: CASSAQGMGMNTEAFF.

V usage is TRBV28 and J usage is TRBJ1-4; TRBD1 matches at 8 bases. This CDR3 spans 15 amino acids. With 4 bases clipped from V and 3 bases from J, the junction kept 4 bases outside the gene matches. CDR1 MDHEN and CDR2 SYDVKM come from the germline V gene. The chain's CDR3 is CASSYMDRANEKLFF. DNA of the CDR3: TGTGCCAGCAGTTACATGGACAGGGCTAATGAAAAACTGTTTTTT.

This clone is a singleton in its sample. The CDR3 coding sequence is TGTGCCAGCAGGGGGCTGGGGACCCCAACGGGAAATGAGCAGTTCTTC. Its protein is CASRGLGTPTGNEQFF. The V gene is TRBV7-6, the J gene TRBJ2-1; D may be TRBD1 or TRBD2 (5 bases each). V was cut by 6 bases and J by 7 bases, with 22 bases left in between. Germline V gene data show CDR1 as SGHVS and CDR2 as FNYEAQ. The CDR3 contains 16 residues. Combining the CDR3 with reference TRBV7-6 and TRBJ2-1 gives the whole variable domain GAGVSQSPRYKVTKRGQDVALRCDPISGHVSLYWYRQALGQGPEFLTYFNYEAQQDKSGLPNDRFSAERPEGSISTLTIQRTEQRDSAMYRCASRGLGTPTGNEQFFGPGTRLTVL.

The genes are TRBV28 and TRBJ1-2; D not resolved. Looked up from germline, CDR1 is MDHEN and CDR2 is SYDVKM. Between the trimmed V and J ends, which lost 8 bases and 4 bases, there was a span of 5 bases. This CDR3 comprises 10 residues. CDR3 bases: TGTGCCAGCGGCGTCTATGGCTACACCTTC. This translates into CASGVYGYTF.

This rearrangement joins TRBV5-6 to TRBJ2-5; tentative D call: TRBD1 (5 bases). V was trimmed by 4 bases and J by 1 base, leaving 17 bases between them. Germline values: CDR1 SGHDT, CDR2 YYEEEE. The CDR3 loop spans 16 amino acids. CDR3 residues: CASSALTGEPQETQYF. The CDR3, as DNA: TGTGCCAGCAGCGCCCTAACAGGCGAACCCCAAGAGACCCAGTACTTC.

The V and J genes are TRBV27 and TRBJ2-3, with D maybe TRBD2 (6 bases). Germline V gives CDR1 MNHEY, CDR2 SMNVEV (reference sequence). V was pared by 4 bases and J by 4 bases, with 15 bases between. The CDR3 has 15 residues. In DNA, the CDR3 is TGTGCCAGCAGTTCTTGGGAGACGGGGGCAGATACGCAGTATTTT. It specifies CASSSWETGADTQYF.

The chain carries TRBV18 and TRBJ2-2, with D perhaps TRBD1 (5 bases). Germline CDR1 and CDR2: KGHSH and LQKENI. The CDR3 covers 14 residues. V dropped 5 bases and J dropped 2 bases, with 9 bases sitting between them. The DNA of the CDR3 is TGTGCCAGCTCAGCGGACATTAACACCGGGGAGCTGTTTTTT. This translates into CASSADINTGELFF.

The chain recombines TRBV28 with TRBJ2-3; 8 bases map to TRBD1. The CDR3 consists of 17 residues. V dropped 3 bases and J dropped 1; count of bases not matched to a gene: 9. Germline V gene sequence: CDR1 MDHEN, CDR2 SYDVKM. Here the CDR3 reads CASSFEPGQVGTDTQYF. In DNA, the CDR3 is TGTGCCAGCAGTTTCGAACCGGGACAGGTGGGCACAGATACGCAGTATTTT.

This sequence joins TRBV18 and TRBJ2-2, with unresolved D. CDR1 is KGHSH and CDR2 is LQKENI in the germline V gene. CDR3 length: 14 amino acids. Trimming pared 4 bases from V and 0 bases from J, leaving 6 bases between. CDR3 nucleotide sequence: TGTGCCAGCTCACAGGAGCCGAACACCGGGGAGCTGTTTTTT. It is translated as CASSQEPNTGELFF.

The CDR3 bases are TGTGCCAGCAGTCCTGTAGACAGGGCGCGCACTGAAGCTTTCTTT. This sequence encodes CASSPVDRARTEAFF. The chain uses TRBV28 and TRBJ1-1; 7 bases are shared with TRBD1. J lost 4 bases, V lost 5 bases, and 10 bases had no gene match. Germline CDR1 reads MDHEN; CDR2 reads SYDVKM. There are 15 residues in the CDR3.

This chain joins TRBV5-4 and TRBJ2-5; 9 bases fit TRBD1. Per the germline V gene, CDR1 is SGHNT and CDR2 is YYREEE (reference sequence). The CDR3 covers 16 residues. V shed 4 bases and J 2 bases; nucleotides not matched to a gene: 9. The CDR3 region has the DNA TGTGCCAGCAGCCCAGGAGGACAGGGGAAACAAGAGACCCAGTACTTC. Its translation is CASSPGGQGKQETQYF.

This clone has a single count. This rearrangement joins TRBV7-2 to TRBJ2-5; the match to TRBD2 covers 7 bases. V was clipped by 4 bases and J by 5 bases; unmatched bases: 7. Germline CDR1 is SGHTA and CDR2 is FQGNSA. The length of the CDR3 is 14 residues. The CDR3 spells CASSSNLGGETQYF. The CDR3 DNA follows: TGTGCCAGCAGCTCCAACCTGGGGGGGGAGACCCAGTACTTC.

This sequence joins TRBV19 and TRBJ2-3; either TRBD1 or TRBD2 may supply D (6 bases each). This CDR3 comprises 14 residues. The germline V gene has CDR1 LNHDA and CDR2 SQIVND (reference sequence). V lost 7 bases and J lost 8, with 19 bases in between. The DNA for the CDR3 is TGTGCCAGTAACCCTCGCAGGGGAGGTGCTACGCAGTATTTT. Its protein product is CASNPRRGGATQYF.

This clone was detected once. The chain employs TRBV6-1 and TRBJ2-5; perhaps D is TRBD1 or TRBD2 (5 bases each). The CDR3 is made up of 16 amino acids. The germline CDR1 and CDR2 sequences are MNHNS and SASEGT. V lost 0 bases and J lost 5, with 16 bases in between. The CDR3 sequence: CASSEAWDVRRETQYF. The CDR3 DNA follows: TGTGCCAGCAGTGAAGCATGGGACGTGCGTCGCGAGACCCAGTACTTC.

This rearrangement joins TRBV28 to TRBJ1-5; perhaps TRBD1 as D (5 bases). V was pared by 7 bases and J by 0 bases, with 10 bases between. Germline loops: CDR1 MDHEN, CDR2 SYDVKM. This CDR3 has 14 residues. The CDR3: CASMITGSNQPQHF. CDR3 coding DNA: TGTGCCAGCATGATAACAGGTAGCAATCAGCCCCAGCATTTT.

The chain uses TRBV10-1 and TRBJ2-5, with D tentatively TRBD1 (5 bases). The V end was cut by 4 bases, the J end by 5 bases, with 11 bases between. The CDR3 runs to 13 residues. CDR1 is WNHNN, CDR2 SYGVQD, per germline (reference sequence). The CDR3 sequence is CASSGARAETQYF. CDR3 DNA sequence: TGCGCCAGCAGTGGGGCCAGGGCGGAGACCCAGTACTTC.

V gene TRBV6-4 combines with J gene TRBJ1-4, with no clear D. Germline V gives CDR1 MRHNA, CDR2 SNTAGT. V was trimmed by 2 bases and J by 3 bases, leaving 10 bases between them. The CDR3 totals 15 residues. CDR3 sequence: CASSDTGKPNEKLFF. DNA for the CDR3: TGTGCCAGCAGTGACACCGGAAAGCCTAATGAAAAACTGTTTTTT.

The genes are TRBV5-5 and TRBJ1-6; TRBD1 matches 10 bases. V gave up 2 bases and J gave up 8 bases; unmatched junction bases: 4. The germline V gene has CDR1 SGHKS and CDR2 YYEKEE (reference sequence). The CDR3 is made up of 15 amino acids. Here the CDR3 reads CASSFSGTGDSPLHF. CDR3 nucleotides: TGTGCCAGCAGCTTCTCCGGGACAGGGGATTCACCCCTCCACTTT.

The chain joins TRBV19 to TRBJ2-7; TRBD1 might be the D (5 bases). This CDR3 has 14 amino acids. Germline V gene sequence: CDR1 LNHDA, CDR2 SQIVND (reference sequence). Deletions cut 6 bases from V and 0 bases from J, with 12 bases between. CDR3 residues: CASSRDPSSYEQYF. The CDR3 nucleotides are TGTGCCAGTAGCAGGGATCCCAGCTCCTACGAGCAGTACTTC.

The table lists this clone with a count of one. The rearrangement links TRBV14 to TRBJ1-2; 8 nucleotides align to TRBD1. V dropped 0 bases and J dropped 6; count of bases not matched to a gene: 6. Germline V gene data show CDR1 as SGHDN and CDR2 as FVKESK. The CDR3 is made up of 15 amino acids. This CDR3 is CASSQESTGAHGYTF. The CDR3 DNA reads TGTGCCAGCAGCCAAGAATCGACAGGGGCCCATGGCTACACCTTC.